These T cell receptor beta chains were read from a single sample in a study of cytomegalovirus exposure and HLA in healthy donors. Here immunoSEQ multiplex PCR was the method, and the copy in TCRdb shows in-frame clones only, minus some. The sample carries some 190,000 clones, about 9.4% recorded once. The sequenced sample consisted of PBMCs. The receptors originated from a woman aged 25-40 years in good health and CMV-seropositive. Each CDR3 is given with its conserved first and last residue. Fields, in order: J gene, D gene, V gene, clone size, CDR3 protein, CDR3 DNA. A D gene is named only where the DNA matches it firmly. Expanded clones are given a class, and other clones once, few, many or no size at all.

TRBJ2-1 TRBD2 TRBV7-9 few CASSLASGAYNEQFF TGTGCCAGCAGCTTAGCTAGCGGGGCCTACAATGAGCAGTTCTTC
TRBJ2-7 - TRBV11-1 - CAKGGSSYEQYF TGTGCCAAAGGGGGTAGCTCCTACGAGCAGTACTTC
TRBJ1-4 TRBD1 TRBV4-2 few CASSQFFGTGDEKLFF TGTGCCAGCAGCCAGTTTTTCGGGACAGGGGATGAAAAACTGTTTTTT
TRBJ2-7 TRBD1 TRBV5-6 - CASNRDRGLEQYF TGTGCCAGCAACCGGGACAGGGGGCTCGAGCAGTACTTC
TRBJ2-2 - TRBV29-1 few CSAGENTGELFF TGCAGCGCCGGAGAGAACACCGGGGAGCTGTTTTTT
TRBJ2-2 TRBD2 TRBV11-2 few CASREREYYTGELFF TGTGCCAGCAGGGAGCGGGAGTATTACACCGGGGAGCTGTTTTTT
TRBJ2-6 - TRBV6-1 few CASSDLGSGANVLTF TGTGCCAGCAGTGATTTGGGCTCAGGGGCCAACGTCCTGACTTTC
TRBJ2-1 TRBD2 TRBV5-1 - CASSLVMAGAAGSYNEQFF TGCGCCAGCAGCTTGGTGATGGCGGGAGCGGCCGGTTCCTACAATGAGCAGTTCTTC
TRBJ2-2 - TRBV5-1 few CASGLQTGEGTGELFF TGCGCCAGCGGGCTCCAGACAGGGGAGGGAACCGGGGAGCTGTTTTTT
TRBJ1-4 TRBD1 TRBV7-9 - CASSLWTGGNEKLFF TGTGCCAGCAGCCTGTGGACAGGGGGTAATGAAAAACTGTTTTTT
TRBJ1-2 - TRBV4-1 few CASSQDNSEGLGYTF TGCGCCAGCAGCCAAGATAATTCGGAGGGTCTCGGCTACACCTTC
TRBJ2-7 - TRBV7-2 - CASSLGASGPYEQYF TGTGCCAGCAGCTTAGGGGCCAGCGGTCCCTACGAGCAGTACTTC
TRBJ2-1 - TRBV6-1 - CASRLRGSYNEQFF TGTGCCAGCAGGCTCCGGGGCTCCTACAATGAGCAGTTCTTC
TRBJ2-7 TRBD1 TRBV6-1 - CASSEGQRIQYF TGTGCCAGCAGTGAGGGACAGAGAATTCAGTACTTC
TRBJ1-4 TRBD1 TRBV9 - CASSVGTGLNEKLFF TGTGCCAGCAGCGTAGGGACAGGGCTTAATGAAAAACTGTTTTTT
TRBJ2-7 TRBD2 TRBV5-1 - CASSRTSGAYEQYF TGCGCCAGCAGCCGGACTAGCGGGGCCTACGAGCAGTACTTC
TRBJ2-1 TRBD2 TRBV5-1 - CASREGLAGVYNEQFF TGCGCCAGCAGGGAGGGGCTAGCGGGGGTCTACAATGAGCAGTTCTTC
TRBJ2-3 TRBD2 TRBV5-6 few CASSSTSGTDTQYF TGTGCCAGCAGCTCAACTAGCGGGACAGATACGCAGTATTTT
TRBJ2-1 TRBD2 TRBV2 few CASSLRRTSRRKENEQFF TGTGCCAGCAGCCTGCGTCGGACTAGCAGACGAAAAGAAAATGAGCAGTTCTTC
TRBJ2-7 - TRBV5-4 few CASSLGSRTSYEQYF TGTGCCAGCAGCTTGGGTTCCAGGACTTCCTACGAGCAGTACTTC
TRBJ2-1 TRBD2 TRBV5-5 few CASSPPPGAGASGYNEQFF TGTGCCAGCAGCCCCCCCCCAGGAGCGGGAGCTTCGGGGTACAATGAGCAGTTCTTC
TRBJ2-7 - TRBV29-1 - CSVVGRRVNNYEQYF TGCAGCGTTGTGGGCCGCAGGGTCAACAACTACGAGCAGTACTTC
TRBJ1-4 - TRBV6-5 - CASRGRGSEKLFF TGTGCCAGCAGGGGGAGGGGTAGTGAAAAACTGTTTTTT
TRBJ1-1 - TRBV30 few CAWRFLGPEAFF TGTGCCTGGAGATTCTTGGGGCCTGAAGCTTTCTTT
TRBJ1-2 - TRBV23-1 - CASSHKQAQPFRGYTF TGCGCCAGCAGTCATAAACAGGCCCAACCTTTTAGGGGCTACACCTTC
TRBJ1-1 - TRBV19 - CASRSIGGPTEAFF TGTGCCAGTAGGAGCATAGGGGGTCCCACTGAAGCTTTCTTT
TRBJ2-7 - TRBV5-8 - CASSLWKGAASYEQYF TGTGCCAGCAGCTTGTGGAAAGGGGCCGCTTCCTACGAGCAGTACTTC
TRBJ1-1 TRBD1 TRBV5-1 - CASSLAGTDRAGNTEAFF TGCGCCAGCAGCTTGGCCGGAACTGACAGGGCGGGGAACACTGAAGCTTTCTTT
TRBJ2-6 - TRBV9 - CASSQTGSGANVLTF TGTGCCAGCAGCCAGACAGGTTCTGGGGCCAACGTCCTGACTTTC
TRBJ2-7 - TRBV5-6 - CASSSLTGLSYEQYF TGTGCCAGCAGCTCCTTGACAGGCCTTTCCTACGAGCAGTACTTC
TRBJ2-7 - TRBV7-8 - CASSLFAGAVKYEQYF TGTGCCAGCAGCTTATTCGCGGGGGCGGTTAAGTACGAGCAGTACTTC
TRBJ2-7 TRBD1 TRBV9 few CASSVSGQGIREQYF TGTGCCAGCAGCGTATCTGGACAGGGGATTAGAGAGCAGTACTTC
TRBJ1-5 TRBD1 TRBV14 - CASGQGPQRPQHF TGTGCCAGCGGACAGGGCCCCCAGCGGCCCCAGCATTTT
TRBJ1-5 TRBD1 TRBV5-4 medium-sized CASSFDRGNQPQHF TGTGCCAGCAGCTTTGACAGGGGCAATCAGCCCCAGCATTTT
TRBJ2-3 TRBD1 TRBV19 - CASSDRAGTDTQYF TGTGCCAGTTCGGACAGGGCGGGCACAGATACGCAGTATTTT
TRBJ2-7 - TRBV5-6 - CASSFQHNPREQYF TGTGCCAGCAGCTTTCAACACAACCCGAGGGAGCAGTACTTC
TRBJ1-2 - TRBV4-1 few CASSQVETGSGGYTF TGCGCCAGCAGCCAAGTAGAAACAGGGTCAGGAGGCTACACCTTC
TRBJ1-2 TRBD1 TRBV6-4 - CASSDRTGGLGGYTF TGTGCCAGCAGTGACCGGACAGGGGGCCTAGGGGGCTACACCTTC
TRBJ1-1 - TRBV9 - CASSPLQGITEAFF TGTGCCAGCAGCCCTCTCCAGGGAATCACTGAAGCTTTCTTT
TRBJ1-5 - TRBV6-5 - CASSYIRGNQHQHF TGTGCCAGCAGTTACATTAGGGGCAATCAGCACCAGCATTTT
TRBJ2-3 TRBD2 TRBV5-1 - CASHRTYQTSGSTDTQYF TGCGCCAGTCACCGAACGTATCAGACTAGCGGAAGCACAGATACGCAGTATTTT